Below, one T cell receptor beta chain is given with its context. The timepoints at which blood was sampled were baseline, cycle 4 day 1, and cycle 7 day 1. Using immunoSEQ multiplex PCR, the repertoire was profiled, and TCRdb retains in-frame clones only, with some absent. The sample lists roughly 80,000 clones, under 90% occurring once. This specimen comes from a study of OX40 agonist ivuxolimab in advanced cancers. Germline V gene lookup returns CDR1 PRHDT and CDR2 FYEKMQ (reference sequence). The V and J ends lost 4 bases and 5 bases, in that order; junction bases with no gene match: 4. The CDR3 is 15 residues long.

This specimen consisted of CD4+ or CD8+ T cells sorted from blood, obtained in a trial of the OX40 agonist ivuxolimab. This sequence joins TRBV13 and TRBJ1-4; 10 bases are shared with TRBD1. The source is an adult with an advanced solid tumor such as melanoma, head and neck, liver or kidney cancer. This CDR3 is CASSSSGQGNEKLFF. CDR3 DNA: TGTGCCAGCAGCTCCTCGGGACAGGGGAATGAAAAACTGTTTTTT.